The next 32 T cell receptor beta chains were all read from a single sample in a study of T cell repertoires in cytomegalovirus infection. TCRdb re-called the reads through MiXCR, storing one row per CDR3 protein. Of around 490,000 distinct CDR3 sequences in the sample, around 27% were seen once. The specimen sequenced was PBMCs. These receptors were taken from a human donor in good health (CMV status not recorded). Some clones in this sample may be carry-over from other donors' samples.

V and J are TRBV6-2 or TRBV6-3 and TRBJ2-1; perhaps TRBD1 as D (6 bases). Germline CDR1 MNHEY, CDR2 SVGEGT. The CDR3 has 18 residues. Trimming shortened V by 0 bases and J by 0 bases, and 15 bases separated the two germline ends. CDR3 loop: CASSYSGTHFSSYNEQFF. CDR3 DNA sequence: TGTGCCAGCAGTTACTCCGGGACACATTTTAGCTCCTACAATGAGCAGTTCTTC.

The V gene is TRBV12-3 or TRBV12-4, the J gene TRBJ1-1; maybe TRBD1 (6 bases). The length of the CDR3 is 11 residues. Trimming pared 5 bases from V and 7 bases from J, leaving 8 bases between. CDR3 in DNA: TGTGCCAGCAGTGTACAGGGTGAAGCTTTCTTT. Translation gives CASSVQGEAFF.

This clonotype has only a few counts. The chain employs TRBV7-9 and TRBJ2-7, with D possibly TRBD2 on 5 matching bases. The V and J ends lost 3 bases and 2 bases respectively, with 14 bases between them. Germline V gene data show CDR1 as SEHNR and CDR2 as FQNEAQ (reference sequence). The CDR3 is 15 residues long. The CDR3 nucleotides read TGTGCCAGCAGCTTGGGTATCGGGGATCCCTACGAGCAGTACTTC. This gives the protein CASSLGIGDPYEQYF.

The table lists this clonotype with many counts. The gene calls are TRBV7-2 and TRBJ2-3; a weak D match, TRBD1 (6 bases). V was shortened by 5 bases and J by 1 base, with 13 bases between the two germline ends. Germline values: CDR1 SGHTA, CDR2 FQGNSA. This CDR3 has 15 residues. CDR3 sequence (DNA): TGTGCCAGCAGCGGATTAGGGGGAGGCACAGATACGCAGTATTTT. It codes for CASSGLGGGTDTQYF.

V and J are TRBV6-2 or TRBV6-3 and TRBJ2-7; D gene unclear. Trimming took off 3 bases at V and 5 bases at J, with 5 bases between the two ends. CDR3 length: 11 amino acids. Germline-derived CDR1 and CDR2 are MNHEY and SVGEGT. The DNA of the CDR3 is TGTGCCAGCAGTTATAGGAACGAGCAGTACGTC. Translation: CASSYRNEQYV.

This clonotype has just one count. The genes are TRBV7-9 and TRBJ2-3, with TRBD2 identical over 15 bases. The CDR3 consists of 18 residues. Germline assignment: CDR1 SEHNR and CDR2 FQNEAQ (reference sequence). Trimming took 1 base from V and 2 from J; bases not matched to a gene: 4. The CDR3 is CASSLEGLAGGHTDTQYF. CDR3 nucleotides: TGTGCCAGCAGCTTAGAAGGACTAGCGGGAGGGCACACAGATACGCAGTATTTT.

V is TRBV20-1 and J is TRBJ2-7, with TRBD1 matching 10 bases. The V segment lost 1 base and the J segment 5 bases; nucleotides outside the gene matches: 14. This CDR3 contains 17 residues. Germline CDR1 reads DFQATT; CDR2 reads SNEGSKA (reference sequence). The CDR3 loop is CSARVRGTGQGRHEQYV. The CDR3 DNA is TGCAGTGCTAGAGTCAGGGGGACGGGACAGGGGCGACACGAGCAGTACGTC.

V and J are TRBV11-3 and TRBJ2-2, with D uncertain. The CDR3 length is 13 residues. In germline, CDR1 is SGHNT, CDR2 YENEEA. V was trimmed by 5 bases and J by 7 bases, leaving 11 bases between them. The CDR3 region is CASSVGPRGELFF. The CDR3 region has the DNA TGTGCCAGCAGCGTCGGGCCCCGCGGGGAGCTGTTTTTT. Full variable domain (missing parts from reference TRBV11-3 and TRBJ2-2): EAGVVQSPRYKIIEKKQPVAFWCNPISGHNTLYWYLQNLGQGPELLIRYENEEAVDDSQLPKDRFSAERLKGVDSTLKIQPAELGDSAVYLCASSVGPRGELFFGEGSRLTVL.

In its sample, this clonotype was seen a few times. The genes are TRBV7-2 and TRBJ2-3; D unresolved. V was trimmed by 7 bases and J by 0 bases, leaving 11 bases between them. Germline V gene data show CDR1 as SGHTA and CDR2 as FQGNSA. The CDR3 has 14 residues. In nucleotides, the CDR3 is TGTGCCAGCACCAACGACTGGAGCACAGATACGCAGTATTTT. This sequence encodes CASTNDWSTDTQYF.

This clonotype has more than one count but fewer than ten. The junction differs from germline at one of its ends, possibly a read error. CDR3 sequence reads: CASKRGGSGSNVLTF. CDR3 DNA sequence: TGTGCCAGCAAGAGGGGGGGCTCTGGGTCCAACGTCCTGACTTTC. This chain connects TRBV28 to TRBJ2-6, with D possibly being TRBD2 (7 bases). The CDR3 is 15 residues long. CDR1 is MDHEN, CDR2 SYDVKM, per germline.

This clonotype was recorded at least ten times. The chain's CDR3 is CSASGGSRYEQYF. The CDR3 DNA reads as TGCAGTGCTAGCGGCGGGAGTCGGTACGAGCAGTACTTC. The chain links TRBV20-1 to TRBJ2-7, with 7 bases aligning to TRBD2. The CDR3 contains 13 residues. Germline V lookup: CDR1 DFQATT, CDR2 SNEGSKA (reference sequence). V lost 3 bases and J lost 4; bases outside the gene matches: 6.

This clonotype has only a few counts. The CDR3 nucleotides read TGTGCCAGCAGCTTAGCAACAGGGGTTGGAAACACCATATATTTT. Residues: CASSLATGVGNTIYF. This chain uses TRBV13 with TRBJ1-3; 7 nucleotides align to TRBD1. The V and J ends lost 1 base and 3 bases, in that order; junction bases with no gene match: 3. Germline lookup yields CDR1 PRHDT and CDR2 FYEKMQ (reference sequence). The CDR3 has 15 amino acids.

The genes are TRBV3-1 and TRBJ1-5; weak D call: TRBD1 (5 bases). The V end lost 0 bases, the J end lost 4 bases, and 7 bases lay between the germline ends. The CDR3 is 14 residues long. The germline V gene has CDR1 LGHDT and CDR2 YNNKEL (reference sequence). CDR3 residues: CASSQDRANQPQHF. Written as DNA, the CDR3 is TGTGCCAGCAGCCAAGACAGGGCTAATCAGCCCCAGCATTTT.

The chain employs TRBV28 and TRBJ2-2; a weak D match, TRBD2 (6 bases). Trimming pared 5 bases from V and 0 bases from J, leaving 10 bases between. The CDR3 covers 15 residues. The germline CDR1 and CDR2 sequences are MDHEN and SYDVKM. The CDR3 is CASSQSGPNTGELFF. The CDR3 DNA is TGTGCCAGCAGTCAAAGCGGGCCGAACACCGGGGAGCTGTTTTTT.

This sequence joins TRBV27 and TRBJ2-5, with D perhaps matching TRBD2 (6 bases). Germline V gene data show CDR1 as MNHEY and CDR2 as SMNVEV (reference sequence). V was clipped by 6 bases and J by 5 bases, with 19 bases between them. The CDR3 covers 15 residues. CDR3 sequence: CASSSLGEVEETQYF. CDR3 sequence (DNA): TGTGCCAGCAGCTCACTCGGGGAGGTGGAGGAGACCCAGTACTTC.

Only a few counts were recorded for this clonotype. This chain uses TRBV12-3 or TRBV12-4 with TRBJ1-2; 7 nucleotides line up with TRBD1. The CDR3 runs 15 residues. J gave up 3 bases and V 4 bases, and 8 bases lay outside the gene matches. CDR3: CASSSREGADYGYTF. The CDR3 coding sequence is TGTGCCAGCAGTTCCCGGGAGGGGGCGGACTATGGCTACACCTTC.

This clonotype came up a few times. J is TRBJ2-3 and V is TRBV24-1; 10 bases align to TRBD1. Germline CDR1 and CDR2: KGHDR and SFDVKD. J gave up 1 base and V 4 bases, and 4 bases lay outside the gene matches. The CDR3 has 16 residues. As DNA, the CDR3 is TGTGCCACCAGTGACCTGGGACAGGGGCGCACAGATACGCAGTATTTT. Protein: CATSDLGQGRTDTQYF.

This clonotype turned up a few times. This chain uses TRBV19 with TRBJ2-7; D is undetermined. V gave up 1 base and J gave up 3 bases, with 10 bases separating them. Germline CDR1 LNHDA, CDR2 SQIVND (reference sequence). CDR3 length: 14 amino acids. The CDR3 loop is CASSIGALGYEQYV. The CDR3 coding sequence is TGTGCCAGTAGTATAGGAGCTCTTGGCTACGAGCAGTACGTC.

This clonotype was seen more than once but under ten times. J is TRBJ1-5 and V is TRBV6-1; D is uncertain. The ends were cut back, 5 bases at V and 4 bases at J, with 12 bases in the middle. The CDR3 is 14 residues long. Germline V gene sequence: CDR1 MNHNS, CDR2 SASEGT. The CDR3 sequence: CASSPNFANQPQHF. CDR3 DNA: TGTGCCAGCAGTCCGAATTTTGCTAATCAGCCCCAGCATTTT.

This clonotype was detected many times. The rearrangement links TRBV7-2 to TRBJ2-2, with 13 bases identical to TRBD2. Trimming took 6 bases from V and 5 from J; bases not matched to a gene: 3. Per the germline V gene, CDR1 is SGHTA and CDR2 is FQGNSA. This CDR3 comprises 15 residues. CDR3 protein: CASRGLAGRTGELFF. The CDR3 DNA is TGTGCCAGCAGGGGACTAGCGGGACGGACCGGGGAGCTGTTTTTT.

This clonotype has a count of ten or more. The rearrangement uses TRBV7-9 and TRBJ2-2, with TRBD1 as a possible D gene (6 bases). This CDR3 is 16 amino acids long. The germline gives CDR1 SEHNR, CDR2 FQNEAQ (reference sequence). Between the trimmed V and J ends, which lost 5 bases and 4 bases, there was a span of 17 bases. CDR3: CASSQLDRRGTGELFF. The CDR3 DNA is TGTGCCAGCAGCCAATTGGACAGAAGAGGCACCGGGGAGCTGTTTTTT.

This clonotype was counted many times. In nucleotides, the CDR3 is TGTGCCAGCAGCCCTTTTCGAATAGCGGGAGGAGATGAGCAGTTCTTC. Protein product: CASSPFRIAGGDEQFF. The gene calls are TRBV7-2 and TRBJ2-1, with TRBD2 identical over 10 bases. The CDR3 extends over 16 amino acids. With V trimmed by 5 bases and J by 8 bases, 12 bases remained unmatched. From germline, CDR1 is SGHTA and CDR2 FQGNSA.

The V call is TRBV30, the J call TRBJ2-3, with 12 nucleotides matching TRBD2. V dropped 3 bases and J dropped 5; count of bases not matched to a gene: 9. Germline V gene sequence: CDR1 GTSNPN, CDR2 SVGIG (reference sequence). The CDR3 consists of 16 residues. The CDR3 here is CAWSLRLAGGRDTQYF. CDR3 DNA: TGTGCCTGGAGCCTAAGGCTAGCGGGAGGGCGAGATACGCAGTATTTT.

This clonotype was seen a few times. The chain recombines TRBV28 with TRBJ1-2; TRBD1 matches at 10 bases. The CDR3 has 14 amino acids. Germline V gives CDR1 MDHEN, CDR2 SYDVKM. V lost 5 bases to trimming and J lost 4 bases; unmatched junction nucleotides: 4. CDR3 protein: CASSGGTGAYGYTF. In nucleotides, the CDR3 is TGTGCCAGCAGTGGGGGGACAGGGGCCTATGGCTACACCTTC.

The rearrangement joins TRBV4-1 to TRBJ2-1; D unresolved. Trimming pared 3 bases from V and 1 base from J, leaving 7 bases between. Looked up from germline, CDR1 is MGHRA and CDR2 is YSYEKL. The CDR3 is made up of 14 amino acids. CDR3 DNA sequence: TGCGCCAGCAGCCAGCAGTTTTCCTACAATGAGCAGTTCTTC. This codes for CASSQQFSYNEQFF.

This clonotype was recorded at least ten times. The V and J genes are TRBV7-8 and TRBJ2-5; D possibly corresponds to TRBD2 (6 bases). From germline, CDR1 is SGHVS and CDR2 FQNEAQ. Trimming shortened V by 5 bases and J by 5 bases, and 15 bases separated the two germline ends. This CDR3 has 14 residues. CDR3: CASSSSGTRETQYF. Written as DNA, the CDR3 is TGTGCCAGCAGCAGTAGCGGTACCCGGGAGACCCAGTACTTC. The full variable domain, with the rest looked up from reference TRBV7-8 and TRBJ2-5, is GAGVSQSPRYKVAKRGQDVALRCDPISGHVSLFWYQQALGQGPEFLTYFQNEAQLDKSGLPSDRFFAERPEGSVSTLKIQRTQQEDSAVYLCASSSSGTRETQYFGPGTRLLVL.

The V call is TRBV27, the J call TRBJ1-5, with D possibly TRBD1 on 6 matching bases. V was cut by 6 bases and J by 7 bases, with 19 bases left in between. Germline V gene lookup returns CDR1 MNHEY and CDR2 SMNVEV (reference sequence). This CDR3 contains 15 residues. CDR3 in DNA: TGTGCCAGCAGAATACTGGGGGCCGGGGGACAGCCCCAGCATTTT. Translation: CASRILGAGGQPQHF.

The chain employs TRBV18 and TRBJ1-5, with no clear D. The V gene's germline CDR1 is KGHSH and CDR2 LQKENI. Trimming stripped 3 bases from V and 2 bases from J, with 17 bases between. There are 17 residues in the CDR3. CDR3 coding DNA: TGTGCCAGCTCACCTTGGTCCTGGGCGGAAGGCAATCAGCCCCAGCATTTT. Translated, it gives CASSPWSWAEGNQPQHF.

This clonotype was seen a few times. This chain links TRBV10-3 with TRBJ1-1, with D perhaps matching TRBD1 (6 bases). The CDR3 is 13 residues long. Germline assignment: CDR1 ENHRY and CDR2 SYGVKD. Trimming stripped 4 bases from V and 4 bases from J, with 10 bases between. The CDR3 nucleotides read TGTGCCATCAGTGTTAGGGGGGGCACTGAAGCTTTCTTT. Its translation: CAISVRGGTEAFF.

The rearrangement links TRBV19 to TRBJ1-5; D is undetermined. V shed 6 bases and J shed 0 bases, with 15 bases lying between them. CDR1 is LNHDA, CDR2 SQIVND, per germline (reference sequence). The CDR3 length is 16 residues. The CDR3 nucleotides are TGTGCCAGTAGCGACCTACAGCTTTATAGCAATCAGCCCCAGCATTTT. Protein product: CASSDLQLYSNQPQHF.

This chain joins TRBV6-1 and TRBJ2-1; a weak D match, TRBD2 (6 bases). This CDR3 contains 15 residues. Trimming took 5 bases from V and 0 from J, leaving 11 bases between them. In germline, CDR1 is MNHNS, CDR2 SASEGT. This CDR3 is CASSTGTASYNEQFF. Written as DNA, the CDR3 is TGTGCCAGCAGTACCGGGACTGCCTCCTACAATGAGCAGTTCTTC.

This chain joins TRBV13 and TRBJ2-3; 10 positions match TRBD2. The CDR3 sequence is 19 residues long. The trim removed 4 bases at V and 1 base at J, leaving 14 bases unmatched. Germline loops: CDR1 PRHDT, CDR2 FYEKMQ (reference sequence). The CDR3 DNA sequence: TGTGCCAGCAGCTCGGCCCTAGCGGGAGTCCGAGGAGGCACAGATACGCAGTATTTT. This sequence encodes CASSSALAGVRGGTDTQYF.